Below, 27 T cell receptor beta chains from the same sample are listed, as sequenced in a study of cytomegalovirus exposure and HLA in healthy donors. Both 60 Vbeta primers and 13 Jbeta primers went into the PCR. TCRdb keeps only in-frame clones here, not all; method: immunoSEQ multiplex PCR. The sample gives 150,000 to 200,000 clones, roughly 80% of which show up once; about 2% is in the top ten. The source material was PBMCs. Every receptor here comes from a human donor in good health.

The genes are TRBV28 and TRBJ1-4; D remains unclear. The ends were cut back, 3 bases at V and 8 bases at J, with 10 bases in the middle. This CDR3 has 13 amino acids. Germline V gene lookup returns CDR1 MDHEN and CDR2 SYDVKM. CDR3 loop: CASSFLSIEKLFF. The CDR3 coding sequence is TGTGCCAGCAGTTTTTTGAGTATAGAAAAACTGTTTTTT.

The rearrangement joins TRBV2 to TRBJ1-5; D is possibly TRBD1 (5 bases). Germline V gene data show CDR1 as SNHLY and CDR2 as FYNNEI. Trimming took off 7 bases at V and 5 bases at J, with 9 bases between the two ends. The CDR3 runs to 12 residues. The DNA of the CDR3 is TGTGCCAGCAATTCAGGGTATCAGCCCCAGCATTTT. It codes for CASNSGYQPQHF.

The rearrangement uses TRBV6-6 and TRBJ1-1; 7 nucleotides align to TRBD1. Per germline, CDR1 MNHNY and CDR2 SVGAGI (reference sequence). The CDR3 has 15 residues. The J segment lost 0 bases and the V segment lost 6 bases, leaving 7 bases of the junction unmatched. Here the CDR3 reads CASRPQGDVNTEAFF. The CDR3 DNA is TGTGCCAGCAGACCCCAGGGGGACGTGAACACTGAAGCTTTCTTT.

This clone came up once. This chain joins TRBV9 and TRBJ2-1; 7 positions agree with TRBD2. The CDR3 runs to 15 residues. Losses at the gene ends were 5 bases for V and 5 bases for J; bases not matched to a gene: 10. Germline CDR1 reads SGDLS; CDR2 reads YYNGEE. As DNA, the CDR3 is TGTGCCAGCAGAGAAGGCGGGGGAGGCGACAATGAGCAGTTCTTC. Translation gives CASREGGGGDNEQFF.

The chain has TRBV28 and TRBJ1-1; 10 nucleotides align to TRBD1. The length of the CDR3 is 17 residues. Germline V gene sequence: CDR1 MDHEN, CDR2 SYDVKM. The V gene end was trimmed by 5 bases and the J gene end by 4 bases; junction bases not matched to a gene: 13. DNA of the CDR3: TGTGCCAGCAGTCAGGGGACAGGGGCCATACTGGGCACTGAAGCTTTCTTT. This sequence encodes CASSQGTGAILGTEAFF.

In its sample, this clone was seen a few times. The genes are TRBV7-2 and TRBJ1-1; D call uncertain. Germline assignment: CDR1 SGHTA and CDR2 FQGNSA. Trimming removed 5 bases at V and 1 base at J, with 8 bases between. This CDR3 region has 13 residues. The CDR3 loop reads CASSPRQNTEAFF. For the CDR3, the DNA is TGTGCCAGCAGCCCGAGACAGAACACTGAAGCTTTCTTT.

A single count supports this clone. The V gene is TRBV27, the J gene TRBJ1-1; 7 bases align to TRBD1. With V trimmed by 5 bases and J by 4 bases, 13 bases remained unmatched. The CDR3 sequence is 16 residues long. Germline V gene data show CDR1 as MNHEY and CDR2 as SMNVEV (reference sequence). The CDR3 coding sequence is TGTGCCAGCAGTAGACAGGGAATTGGCGTGGGCACTGAAGCTTTCTTT. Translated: CASSRQGIGVGTEAFF.

CDR3: CASSLASDTQYF. CDR3 nucleotides: TGCGCCAGCAGCTTGGCCTCAGATACGCAGTATTTT. The chain combines TRBV5-1 with TRBJ2-3, with no clear D. CDR1 and CDR2 from the germline V gene are SGHRS and YFSETQ. The V end was cut by 0 bases, the J end by 4 bases, with 3 bases between. The CDR3 loop spans 12 amino acids. The whole variable domain, filled in from reference TRBV5-1 and TRBJ2-3, reads KAGVTQTPRYLIKTRGQQVTLSCSPISGHRSVSWYQQTPGQGLQFLFEYFSETQRNKGNFPGRFSGRQFSNSRSEMNVSTLELGDSALYLCASSLASDTQYFGPGTRLTVL.

CDR3 in amino acids: CSVDFREGGYTF. The CDR3 DNA is TGCAGCGTTGATTTCCGAGAGGGAGGCTACACCTTC. This chain connects TRBV29-1 to TRBJ1-2; D call uncertain. Germline lookup yields CDR1 SQVTM and CDR2 ANQGSEA. The CDR3 runs 12 residues. V shed 3 bases and J shed 8 bases, with 13 bases lying between them.

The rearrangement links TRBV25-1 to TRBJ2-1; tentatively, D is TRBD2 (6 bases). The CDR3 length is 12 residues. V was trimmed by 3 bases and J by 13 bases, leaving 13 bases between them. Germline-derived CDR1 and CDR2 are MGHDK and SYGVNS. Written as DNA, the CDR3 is TGTGCCAGCAGTGATCGTGGACTACCCCAGTTCTTC. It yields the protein CASSDRGLPQFF.

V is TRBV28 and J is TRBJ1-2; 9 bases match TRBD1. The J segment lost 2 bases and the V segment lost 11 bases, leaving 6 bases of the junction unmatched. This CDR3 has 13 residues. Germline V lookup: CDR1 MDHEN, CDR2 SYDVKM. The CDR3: CAARDRVNYGYTF. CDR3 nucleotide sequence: TGTGCCGCAAGGGACAGGGTCAACTATGGCTACACCTTC.

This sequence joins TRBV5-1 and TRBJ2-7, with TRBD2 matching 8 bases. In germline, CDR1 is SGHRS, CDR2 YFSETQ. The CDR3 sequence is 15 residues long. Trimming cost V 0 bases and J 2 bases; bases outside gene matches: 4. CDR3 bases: TGCGCCAGCAGCTTGGTGAGCGGGGGAACCTACGAGCAGTACTTC. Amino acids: CASSLVSGGTYEQYF.

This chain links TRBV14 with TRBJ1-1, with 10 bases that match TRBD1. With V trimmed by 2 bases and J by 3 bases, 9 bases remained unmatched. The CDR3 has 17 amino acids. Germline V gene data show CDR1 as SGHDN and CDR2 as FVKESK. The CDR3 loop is CASSQSGTGVFDTEAFF. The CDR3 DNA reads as TGTGCCAGCAGCCAATCGGGGACAGGGGTGTTTGACACTGAAGCTTTCTTT.

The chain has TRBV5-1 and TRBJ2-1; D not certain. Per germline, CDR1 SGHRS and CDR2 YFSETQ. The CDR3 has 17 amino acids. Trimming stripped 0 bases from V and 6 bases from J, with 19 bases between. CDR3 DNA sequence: TGCGCCAGCAGCTTGGCCAGTGGCGGCTGGCGGAGCAATGAGCAGTTCTTC. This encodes CASSLASGGWRSNEQFF.

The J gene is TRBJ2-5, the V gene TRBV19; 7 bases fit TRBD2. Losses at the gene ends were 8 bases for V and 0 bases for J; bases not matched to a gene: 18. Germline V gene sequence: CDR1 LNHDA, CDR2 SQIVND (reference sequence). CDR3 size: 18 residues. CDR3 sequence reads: CASHPSGDGGLHQETQYF. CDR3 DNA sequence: TGTGCCAGTCATCCATCCGGGGACGGGGGGTTACACCAAGAGACCCAGTACTTC.

CDR3 bases: TGTGCCAGCAAGCAGGGAGGTAACACTGAAGCTTTCTTT. It yields the protein CASKQGGNTEAFF. V is TRBV7-3 and J is TRBJ1-1; possibly TRBD1 for D (5 bases). V was shortened by 7 bases and J by 2 bases, with 11 bases between the two germline ends. The CDR3 totals 13 residues. Germline-derived CDR1 and CDR2 are SGHTA and FQGTGA. Full variable domain (outside the CDR3, taken from reference TRBV7-3 and TRBJ1-1): GAGVSQTPSNKVTEKGKYVELRCDPISGHTALYWYRQSLGQGPEFLIYFQGTGAADDSGLPNDRFFAVRPEGSVSTLKIQRTERGDSAVYLCASKQGGNTEAFFGQGTRLTVV.

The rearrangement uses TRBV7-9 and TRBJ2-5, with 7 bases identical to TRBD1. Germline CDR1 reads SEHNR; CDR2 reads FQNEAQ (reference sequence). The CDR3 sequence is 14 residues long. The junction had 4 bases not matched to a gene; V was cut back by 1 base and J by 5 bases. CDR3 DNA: TGTGCCAGCAGCTTAGTCCAGGGGGTCGAGACCCAGTACTTC. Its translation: CASSLVQGVETQYF.

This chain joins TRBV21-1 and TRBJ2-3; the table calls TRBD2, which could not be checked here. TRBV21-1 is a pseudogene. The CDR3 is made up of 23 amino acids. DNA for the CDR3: TGTGCCAGCAGCAAAGTTATTGGCGGGTCTAGCGCGGGAAAACCCTCTAGCACAGATACGCAGTATTTT. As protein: CASSKVIGGSSAGKPSSTDTQYF.

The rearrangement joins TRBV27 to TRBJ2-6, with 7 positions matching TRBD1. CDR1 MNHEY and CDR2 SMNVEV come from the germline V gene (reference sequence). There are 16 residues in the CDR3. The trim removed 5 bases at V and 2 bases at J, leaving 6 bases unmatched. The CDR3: CASSPDRVPGANVLTF. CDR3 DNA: TGTGCCAGCAGTCCCGACAGGGTTCCTGGGGCCAACGTCCTGACTTTC.

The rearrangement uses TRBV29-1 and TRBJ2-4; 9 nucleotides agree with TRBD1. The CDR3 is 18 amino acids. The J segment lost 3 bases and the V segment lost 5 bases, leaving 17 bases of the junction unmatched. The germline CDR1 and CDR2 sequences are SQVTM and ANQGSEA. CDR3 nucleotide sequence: TGCAGCGTTCAGACTACCGTACCGGGACAGGGAGGCAAAAACATTCAGTACTTC. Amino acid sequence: CSVQTTVPGQGGKNIQYF. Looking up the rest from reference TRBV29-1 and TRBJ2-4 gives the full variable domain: SAVISQKPSRDICQRGTSLTIQCQVDSQVTMMFWYRQQPGQSLTLIATANQGSEATYESGFVIDKFPISRPNLTFSTLTVSNMSPEDSSIYLCSVQTTVPGQGGKNIQYFGAGTRLSVL.

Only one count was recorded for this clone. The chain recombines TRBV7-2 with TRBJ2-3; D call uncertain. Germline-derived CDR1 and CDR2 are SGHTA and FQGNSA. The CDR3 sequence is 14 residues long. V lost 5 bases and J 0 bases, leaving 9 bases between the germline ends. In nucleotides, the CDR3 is TGTGCCAGCAGCACCACATCTAGCACAGATACGCAGTATTTT. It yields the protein CASSTTSSTDTQYF.

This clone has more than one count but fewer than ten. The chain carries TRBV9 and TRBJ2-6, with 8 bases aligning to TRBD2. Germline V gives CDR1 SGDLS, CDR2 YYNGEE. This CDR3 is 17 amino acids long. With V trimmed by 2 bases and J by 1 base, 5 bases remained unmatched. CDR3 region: CASSVRLAGSGANVLTF. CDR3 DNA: TGTGCCAGCAGCGTTAGGCTAGCGGGTTCTGGGGCCAACGTCCTGACTTTC. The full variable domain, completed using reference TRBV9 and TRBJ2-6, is DSGVTQTPKHLITATGQRVTLRCSPRSGDLSVYWYQQSLDQGLQFLIQYYNGEERAKGNILERFSAQQFPDLHSELNLSSLELGDSALYFCASSVRLAGSGANVLTFGAGSRLTVL.

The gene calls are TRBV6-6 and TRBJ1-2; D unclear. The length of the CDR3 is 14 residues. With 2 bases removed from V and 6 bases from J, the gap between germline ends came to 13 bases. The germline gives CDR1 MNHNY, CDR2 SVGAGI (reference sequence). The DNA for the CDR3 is TGTGCCAGCAGTTACGGGCTGTGGTTAGATGGCTACACCTTC. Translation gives CASSYGLWLDGYTF.

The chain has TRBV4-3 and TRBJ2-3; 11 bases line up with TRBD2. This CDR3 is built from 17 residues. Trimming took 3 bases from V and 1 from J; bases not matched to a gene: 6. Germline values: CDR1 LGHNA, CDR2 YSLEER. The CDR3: CASSQTLAGGGTDTQYF. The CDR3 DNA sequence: TGCGCCAGCAGCCAGACGTTAGCGGGGGGGGGCACAGATACGCAGTATTTT.

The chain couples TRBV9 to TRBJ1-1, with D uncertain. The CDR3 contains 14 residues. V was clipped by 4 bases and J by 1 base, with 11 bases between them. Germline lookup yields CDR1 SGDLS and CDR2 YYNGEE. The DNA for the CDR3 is TGTGCCAGCAGCCCCCTCGGTAGGAACACTGAAGCTTTCTTT. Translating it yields CASSPLGRNTEAFF.

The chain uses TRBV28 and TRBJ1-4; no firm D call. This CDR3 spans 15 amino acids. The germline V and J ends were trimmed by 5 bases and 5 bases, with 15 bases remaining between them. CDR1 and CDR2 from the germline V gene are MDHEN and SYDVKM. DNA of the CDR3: TGTGCCAGCAGTACCCTGGAGGGTCTAAATGAAAAACTGTTTTTT. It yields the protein CASSTLEGLNEKLFF. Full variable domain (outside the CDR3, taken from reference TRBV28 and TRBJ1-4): DVKVTQSSRYLVKRTGEKVFLECVQDMDHENMFWYRQDPGLGLRLIYFSYDVKMKEKGDIPEGYSVSREKKERFSLILESASTNQTSMYLCASSTLEGLNEKLFFGSGTQLSVL.

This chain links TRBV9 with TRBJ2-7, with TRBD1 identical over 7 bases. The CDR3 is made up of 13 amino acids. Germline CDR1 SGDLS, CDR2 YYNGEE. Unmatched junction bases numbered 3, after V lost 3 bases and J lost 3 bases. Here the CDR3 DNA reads TGTGCCAGCAGCGCTCGGGACAGCTACGAGCAGTACTTC. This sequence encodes CASSARDSYEQYF.